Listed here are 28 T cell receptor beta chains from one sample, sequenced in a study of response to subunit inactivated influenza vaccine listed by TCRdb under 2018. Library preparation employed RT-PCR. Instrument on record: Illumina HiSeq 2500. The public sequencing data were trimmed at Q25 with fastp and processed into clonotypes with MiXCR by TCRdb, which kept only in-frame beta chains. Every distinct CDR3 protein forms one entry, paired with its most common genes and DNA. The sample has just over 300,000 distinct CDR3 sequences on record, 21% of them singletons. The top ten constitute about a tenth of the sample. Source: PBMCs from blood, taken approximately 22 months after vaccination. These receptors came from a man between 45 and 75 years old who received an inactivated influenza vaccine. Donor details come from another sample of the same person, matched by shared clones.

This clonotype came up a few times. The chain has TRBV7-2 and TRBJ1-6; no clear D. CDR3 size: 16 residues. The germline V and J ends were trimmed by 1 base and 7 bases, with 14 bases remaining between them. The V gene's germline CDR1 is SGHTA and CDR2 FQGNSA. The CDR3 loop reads CASSLGGVGRNSPLHF. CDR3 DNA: TGTGCCAGCAGCTTAGGGGGAGTCGGTCGCAATTCACCCCTCCACTTT. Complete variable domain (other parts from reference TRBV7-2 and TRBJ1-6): GAGVSQSPSNKVTEKGKDVELRCDPISGHTALYWYRQSLGQGLEFLIYFQGNSAPDKSGLPSDRFSAERTGGSVSTLTIQRTQQEDSAVYLCASSLGGVGRNSPLHFGNGTRLTVT.

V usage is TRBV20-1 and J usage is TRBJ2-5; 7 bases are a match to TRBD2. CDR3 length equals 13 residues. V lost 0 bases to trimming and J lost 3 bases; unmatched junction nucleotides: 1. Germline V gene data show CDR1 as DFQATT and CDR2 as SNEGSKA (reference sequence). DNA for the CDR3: TGCAGTGCTAGAGATCGGGGGGAAGAGACCCAGTACTTC. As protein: CSARDRGEETQYF.

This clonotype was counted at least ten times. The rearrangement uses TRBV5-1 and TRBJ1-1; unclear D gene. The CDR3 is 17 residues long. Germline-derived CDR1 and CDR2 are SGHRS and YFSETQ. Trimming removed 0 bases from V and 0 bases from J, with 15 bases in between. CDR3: CASSLEHSDSMNTEAFF. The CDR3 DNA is TGCGCCAGCAGCTTGGAACATTCGGATTCCATGAACACTGAAGCTTTCTTT.

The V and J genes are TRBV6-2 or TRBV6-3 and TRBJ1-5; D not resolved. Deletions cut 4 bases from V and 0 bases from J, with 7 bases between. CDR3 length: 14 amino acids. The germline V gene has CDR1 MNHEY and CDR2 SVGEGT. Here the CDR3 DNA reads TGTGCCAGCAGTTCAGGTAATAGCAATCAGCCCCAGCATTTT. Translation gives CASSSGNSNQPQHF.

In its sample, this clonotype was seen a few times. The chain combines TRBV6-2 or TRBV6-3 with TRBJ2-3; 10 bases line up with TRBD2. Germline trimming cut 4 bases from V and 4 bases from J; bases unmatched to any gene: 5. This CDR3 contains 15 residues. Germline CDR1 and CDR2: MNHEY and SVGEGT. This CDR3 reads CASSLTSGVPDTQYF. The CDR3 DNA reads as TGTGCCAGCAGTTTAACTAGCGGGGTCCCAGATACGCAGTATTTT.

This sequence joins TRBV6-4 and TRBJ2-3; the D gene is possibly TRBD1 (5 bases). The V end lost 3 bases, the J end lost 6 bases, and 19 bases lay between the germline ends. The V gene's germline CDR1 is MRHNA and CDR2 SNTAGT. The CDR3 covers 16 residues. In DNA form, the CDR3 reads TGTGCCAGCAGTGAATGGAATCAGGGTGAGCGTGATACGCAGTATTTT. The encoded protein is CASSEWNQGERDTQYF.

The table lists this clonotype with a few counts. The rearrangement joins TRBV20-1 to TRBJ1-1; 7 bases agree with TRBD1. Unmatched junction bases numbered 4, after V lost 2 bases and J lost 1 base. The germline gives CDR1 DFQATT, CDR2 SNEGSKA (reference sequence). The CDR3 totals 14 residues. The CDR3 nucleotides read TGCAGTGCTAGAAGGGGGCAGAGGAACACTGAAGCTTTCTTT. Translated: CSARRGQRNTEAFF.

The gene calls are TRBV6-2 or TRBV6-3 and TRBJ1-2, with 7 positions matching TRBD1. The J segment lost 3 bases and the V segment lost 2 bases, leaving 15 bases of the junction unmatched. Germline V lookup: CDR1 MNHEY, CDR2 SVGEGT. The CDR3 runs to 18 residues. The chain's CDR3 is CASSYGWQQGSSDYGYTF. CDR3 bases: TGTGCCAGCAGTTACGGATGGCAACAGGGGTCCTCCGACTATGGCTACACCTTC.

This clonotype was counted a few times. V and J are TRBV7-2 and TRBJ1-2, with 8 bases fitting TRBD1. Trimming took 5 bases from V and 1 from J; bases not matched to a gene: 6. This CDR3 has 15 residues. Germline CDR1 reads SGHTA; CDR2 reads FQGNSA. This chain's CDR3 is CASSPRTGNNYGYTF. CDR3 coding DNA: TGTGCCAGCAGCCCCAGGACAGGGAATAACTATGGCTACACCTTC.

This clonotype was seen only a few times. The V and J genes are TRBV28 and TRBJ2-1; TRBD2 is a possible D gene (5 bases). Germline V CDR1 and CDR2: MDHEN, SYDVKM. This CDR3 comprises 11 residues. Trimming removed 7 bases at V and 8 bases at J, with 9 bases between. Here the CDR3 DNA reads TGTGCCAGCATAGCGATTGATGAGCAGTTCTTC. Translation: CASIAIDEQFF.

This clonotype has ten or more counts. The chain's CDR3 is CASSLGGMNTEAFF. CDR3 coding DNA: TGCGCCAGCAGCTTGGGAGGGATGAACACTGAAGCTTTCTTT. The J gene is TRBJ1-1, the V gene TRBV5-1; no clear D gene. Trimming shortened V by 0 bases and J by 0 bases, and 6 bases separated the two germline ends. Germline CDR1 reads SGHRS; CDR2 reads YFSETQ. There are 14 residues in the CDR3.

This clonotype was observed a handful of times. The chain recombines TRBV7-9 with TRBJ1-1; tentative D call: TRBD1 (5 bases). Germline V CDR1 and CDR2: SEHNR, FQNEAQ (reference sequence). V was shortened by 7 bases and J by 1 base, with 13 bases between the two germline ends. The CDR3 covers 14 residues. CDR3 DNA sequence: TGTGCCAGCAACCCAAGGGACCCGAACACTGAAGCTTTCTTT. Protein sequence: CASNPRDPNTEAFF.

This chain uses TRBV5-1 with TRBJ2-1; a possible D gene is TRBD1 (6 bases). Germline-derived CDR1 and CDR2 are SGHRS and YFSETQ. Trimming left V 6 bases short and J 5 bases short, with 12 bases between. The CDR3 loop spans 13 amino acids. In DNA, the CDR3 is TGCGCCAGCAAGAACAGGGACCACAATGAGCAGTTCTTC. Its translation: CASKNRDHNEQFF.

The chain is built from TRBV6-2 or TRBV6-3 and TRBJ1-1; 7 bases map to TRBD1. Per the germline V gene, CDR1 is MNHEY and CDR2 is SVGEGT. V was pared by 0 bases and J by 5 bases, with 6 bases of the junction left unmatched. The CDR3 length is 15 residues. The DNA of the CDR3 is TGTGCCAGCAGTTACTCGAACAGGGGAGTAACTGAAGCTTTCTTT. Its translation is CASSYSNRGVTEAFF.

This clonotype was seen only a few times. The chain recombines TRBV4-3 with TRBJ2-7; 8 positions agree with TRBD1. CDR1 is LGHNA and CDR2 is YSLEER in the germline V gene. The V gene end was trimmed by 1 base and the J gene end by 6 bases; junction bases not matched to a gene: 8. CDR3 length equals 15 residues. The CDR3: CASSQGAGGLFEQYF. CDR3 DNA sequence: TGCGCCAGCAGCCAAGGGGCAGGGGGCTTGTTCGAGCAGTACTTC.

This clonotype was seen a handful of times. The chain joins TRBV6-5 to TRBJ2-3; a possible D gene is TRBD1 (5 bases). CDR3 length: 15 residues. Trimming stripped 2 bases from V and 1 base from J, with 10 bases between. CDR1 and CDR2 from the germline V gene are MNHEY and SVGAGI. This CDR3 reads CASSYRGWGTDTQYF. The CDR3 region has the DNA TGTGCCAGCAGTTACAGGGGCTGGGGCACAGATACGCAGTATTTT.

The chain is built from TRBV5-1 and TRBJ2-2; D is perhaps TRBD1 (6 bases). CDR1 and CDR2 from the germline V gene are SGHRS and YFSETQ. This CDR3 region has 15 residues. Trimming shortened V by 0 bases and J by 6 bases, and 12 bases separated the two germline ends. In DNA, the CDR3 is TGCGCCAGCAGCTTGGGTGCCAGGGGCTCCGGGGAGCTGTTTTTT. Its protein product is CASSLGARGSGELFF.

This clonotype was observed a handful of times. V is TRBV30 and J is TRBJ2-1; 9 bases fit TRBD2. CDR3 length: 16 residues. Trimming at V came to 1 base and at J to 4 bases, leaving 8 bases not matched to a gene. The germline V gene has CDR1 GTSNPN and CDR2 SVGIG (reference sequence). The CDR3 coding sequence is TGTGCCTGGAGTGCTCCGGGGAGCGGGAGGTACAATGAGCAGTTCTTC. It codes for CAWSAPGSGRYNEQFF.

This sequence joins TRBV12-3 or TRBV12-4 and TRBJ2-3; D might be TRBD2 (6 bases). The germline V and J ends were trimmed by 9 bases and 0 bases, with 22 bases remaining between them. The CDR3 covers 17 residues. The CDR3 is CASTEGRVGFSTDTQYF. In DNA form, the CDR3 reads TGTGCCAGTACGGAGGGACGAGTTGGGTTTAGCACAGATACGCAGTATTTT.

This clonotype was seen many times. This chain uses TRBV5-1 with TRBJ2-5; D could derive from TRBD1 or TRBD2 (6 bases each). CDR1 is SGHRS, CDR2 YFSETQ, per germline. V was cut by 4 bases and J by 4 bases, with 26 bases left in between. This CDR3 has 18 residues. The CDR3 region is CASSEPLKRDGGGETQYF. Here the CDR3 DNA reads TGCGCCAGCAGCGAACCCCTTAAACGGGACGGAGGGGGAGAGACCCAGTACTTC.

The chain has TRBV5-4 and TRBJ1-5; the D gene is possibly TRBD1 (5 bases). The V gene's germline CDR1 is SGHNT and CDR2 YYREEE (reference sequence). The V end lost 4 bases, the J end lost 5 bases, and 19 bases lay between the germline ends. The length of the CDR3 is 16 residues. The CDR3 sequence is CASSLGKSRDYQPQHF. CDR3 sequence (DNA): TGTGCCAGCAGCCTGGGGAAGAGCAGGGATTATCAGCCCCAGCATTTT. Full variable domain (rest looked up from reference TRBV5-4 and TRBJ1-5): ETGVTQSPTHLIKTRGQQVTLRCSSQSGHNTVSWYQQALGQGPQFIFQYYREEENGRGNFPPRFSGLQFPNYSSELNVNALELDDSALYLCASSLGKSRDYQPQHFGDGTRLSIL.

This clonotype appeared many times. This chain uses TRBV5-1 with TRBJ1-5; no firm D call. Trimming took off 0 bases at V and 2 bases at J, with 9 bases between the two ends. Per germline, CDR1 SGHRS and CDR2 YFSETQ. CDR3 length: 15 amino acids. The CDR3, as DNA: TGCGCCAGCAGCTTGGACGGGCTTGGCAATCAGCCCCAGCATTTT. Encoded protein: CASSLDGLGNQPQHF.

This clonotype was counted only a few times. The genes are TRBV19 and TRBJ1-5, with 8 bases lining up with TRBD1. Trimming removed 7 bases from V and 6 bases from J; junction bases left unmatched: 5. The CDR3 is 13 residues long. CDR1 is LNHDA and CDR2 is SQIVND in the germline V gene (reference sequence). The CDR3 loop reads CASTDRDRQPQHF. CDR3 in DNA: TGTGCCAGTACGGACAGGGACCGTCAGCCCCAGCATTTT.

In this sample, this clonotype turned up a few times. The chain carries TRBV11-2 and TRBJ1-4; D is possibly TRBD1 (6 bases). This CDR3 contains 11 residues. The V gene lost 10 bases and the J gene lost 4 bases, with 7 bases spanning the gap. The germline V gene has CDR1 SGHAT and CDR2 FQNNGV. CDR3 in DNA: TGTGCCAAGGGGGTTAATGAAAAACTGTTTTTT. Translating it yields CAKGVNEKLFF. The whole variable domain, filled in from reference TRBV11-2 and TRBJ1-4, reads EAGVAQSPRYKIIEKRQSVAFWCNPISGHATLYWYQQILGQGPKLLIQFQNNGVVDDSQLPKDRFSAERLKGVDSTLKIQPAKLEDSAVYLCAKGVNEKLFFGSGTQLSVL.

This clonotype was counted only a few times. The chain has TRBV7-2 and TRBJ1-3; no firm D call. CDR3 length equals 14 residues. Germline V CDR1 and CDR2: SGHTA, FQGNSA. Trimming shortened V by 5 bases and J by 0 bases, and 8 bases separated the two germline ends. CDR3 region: CASSLIRSGNTIYF. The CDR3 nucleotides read TGTGCCAGCAGCCTAATACGCTCTGGAAACACCATATATTTT.

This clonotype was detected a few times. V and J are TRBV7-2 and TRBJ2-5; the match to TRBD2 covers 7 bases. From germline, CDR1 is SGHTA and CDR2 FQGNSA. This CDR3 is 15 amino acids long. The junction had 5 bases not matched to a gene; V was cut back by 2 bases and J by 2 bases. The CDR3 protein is CASSLPSGVQETQYF. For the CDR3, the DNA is TGTGCCAGCAGCTTACCTAGCGGAGTACAAGAGACCCAGTACTTC.

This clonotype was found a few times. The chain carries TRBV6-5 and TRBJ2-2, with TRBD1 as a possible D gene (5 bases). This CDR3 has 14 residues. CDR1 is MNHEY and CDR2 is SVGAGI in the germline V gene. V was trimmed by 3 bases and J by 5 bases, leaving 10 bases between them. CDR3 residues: CASSYTGRTGELFF. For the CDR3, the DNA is TGTGCCAGCAGTTATACAGGACGGACCGGGGAGCTGTTTTTT.

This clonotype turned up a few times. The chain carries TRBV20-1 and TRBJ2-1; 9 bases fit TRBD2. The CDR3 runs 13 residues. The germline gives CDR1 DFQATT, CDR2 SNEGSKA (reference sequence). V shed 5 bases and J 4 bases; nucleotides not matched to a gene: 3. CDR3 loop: CSARGRAYNEQFF. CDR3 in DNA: TGCAGTGCTCGCGGGAGGGCTTACAATGAGCAGTTCTTC.